This entry is about one T cell receptor beta chain. No antigen is known for it. A quantity of 0.5 to 1 ug RNA underwent reverse transcription using random hexamers. Amplification of TCR beta CDR3 was carried out by immunoSEQ multiplex PCR, which covered 54 Vbeta and 13 Jbeta segments. MiXCR, applied by TCRdb to the immunoSEQ multiplex PCR reads, yields one record per CDR3 protein. The sample has about 83,000 distinct CDR3 sequences; approximately 95% are singletons. This record belongs to a study of CD8 T cells in Susac syndrome. Study outcomes and limitations: More than 15 Susac-specific public clones were found in total CD8+ repertoires and roughly five in CD8+ TEMRA repertoires.

The CDR3 extends over 11 amino acids. The germline V gene encodes CDR1 PRHDT and CDR2 FYEKMQ (reference sequence). V was shortened by 7 bases and J by 8 bases, with 9 bases between the two germline ends. The TCR was taken from a human donor with Susac syndrome. Sequencing used CD8+ T cells from PBMCs. The rearrangement links TRBV13 to TRBJ2-1; D unclear. DNA of the CDR3: TGTGCCAGCACCACGGCCCATGAGCAGTTCTTC. Its translation: CASTTAHEQFF.